Listed below are T cell receptor beta chains from one sample, sequenced in a study of early T cells in non-severe SARS-CoV-2 infection. TCRdb re-called the 5' RACE reads through MiXCR, storing one row per CDR3 protein. The sample shows roughly 61,000 distinct CDR3 sequences, less than 15% of them seen only once. This sample comprised whole blood, obtained at baseline. Receptors were obtained from an adult who was a healthcare worker with PCR-confirmed SARS-CoV-2 infection or an uninfected control (not recorded which). Each CDR3 is given with its conserved first and last residue. The D gene is left open where the match is weak. Rows give clone size only sometimes, using once, few, many, or a class for an expanded clone.

d_call,clone_size,v_call,j_call,cdr3_aa,cdr3_nt
.,few,TRBV4-3,TRBJ2-3,CASSQDLWDTSTDTQYF,TGCGCCAGCAGCCAAGATCTTTGGGATACTAGCACAGATACGCAGTATTTT
TRBD1,many,TRBV5-4,TRBJ1-4,CASSRQGVEANEKLFF,TGTGCCAGCAGCAGACAGGGAGTAGAAGCTAATGAAAAACTGTTTTTT
.,few,TRBV6-5,TRBJ1-6,CASRRTENSPLHF,TGTGCCAGCAGGCGGACGGAAAATTCACCCCTCCACTTT
.,few,TRBV29-1,TRBJ2-3,CSAPGPLRDTQYF,TGCAGCGCTCCGGGACCCCTCCGGGATACGCAGTATTTT
.,many,TRBV18,TRBJ2-7,CASSPLFPGGSSYEQYF,TGTGCCAGCTCACCTCTCTTTCCCGGGGGAAGCTCCTACGAGCAGTACTTC
.,.,TRBV12-3/TRBV12-4,TRBJ1-1,CASSLRWRNTEAFF,TGTGCCAGCAGTTTAAGGTGGCGGAACACTGAAGCTTTCTTT
TRBD1,few,TRBV4-1,TRBJ2-7,CASSQGDRAGYEQYF,TGCGCCAGCAGCCAAGGGGACAGGGCGGGCTACGAGCAGTACTTC
.,few,TRBV20-1,TRBJ2-3,CSASRLITDTQYF,TGCAGTGCTAGTAGGCTAATCACAGATACGCAGTATTTT
.,many,TRBV7-2,TRBJ1-1,CASSPPLAEAFF,TGTGCCAGCAGCCCCCCGCTGGCGGAAGCTTTCTTT
.,.,TRBV14,TRBJ1-2,CASSQVSTVRDGYTF,TGTGCCAGCAGCCAAGTCTCAACCGTGAGGGATGGCTACACCTTC
TRBD1,many,TRBV4-1,TRBJ1-2,CASSLRRLWDRRPNYGYTF,TGCGCCAGCAGCCTCCGCAGACTATGGGACAGGCGCCCTAACTATGGCTACACCTTC
TRBD1,.,TRBV14,TRBJ2-2,CASSLLGQGASTGELFF,TGTGCCAGCAGCCTCCTCGGACAGGGGGCGAGCACCGGGGAGCTGTTTTTT
.,.,TRBV5-5,TRBJ1-2,CASTSGRANYGYTF,TGTGCCAGCACCTCCGGTAGGGCTAACTATGGCTACACCTTC
.,few,TRBV27,TRBJ1-1,CASIMNTEAFF,TGTGCCAGCATCATGAACACTGAAGCTTTCTTT
.,.,TRBV4-3,TRBJ2-1,CASSQGGGRAYNEQFF,TGCGCCAGCAGCCAAGGAGGGGGGAGGGCCTACAATGAGCAGTTCTTC
.,few,TRBV21-1,TRBJ2-7,CASTHAGTTSYEQYF,TGTGCCAGCACGCATGCCGGGACTACCAGCTACGAGCAGTACTTC
.,few,TRBV4-3,TRBJ2-5,CASSQEGRRETQYF,TGCGCCAGCAGCCAAGAGGGCAGGAGAGAGACCCAGTACTTC
TRBD2,.,TRBV3-1,TRBJ2-1,CASSHGLAGNNEQFF,TGTGCCAGCAGCCACGGGCTAGCGGGGAACAATGAGCAGTTCTTC
.,few,TRBV20-1,TRBJ2-7,CSARPVPYEQYF,TGCAGTGCTAGACCGGTCCCTTACGAGCAGTACTTC
.,many,TRBV14,TRBJ1-2,CASSHGSPDYYGYTF,TGTGCCAGCAGCCACGGAAGCCCGGACTACTATGGCTACACCTTC
.,many,TRBV18,TRBJ1-2,CASSQEGLKGGYTF,TGTGCCAGCTCACAAGAGGGCCTAAAGGGCGGCTACACCTTC
TRBD1,few,TRBV5-1,TRBJ2-1,CASSPGTGVNEQFF,TGCGCCAGCAGCCCGGGGACAGGGGTGAATGAGCAGTTCTTC
TRBD1,few,TRBV18,TRBJ1-5,CASSPGQGFQPQHF,TGTGCCAGCTCCCCGGGACAGGGGTTTCAGCCCCAGCATTTT
.,many,TRBV27,TRBJ2-3,CASSPRTDTQYF,TGTGCCAGCAGTCCTCGGACAGATACGCAGTATTTT
TRBD1,medium-sized,TRBV29-1,TRBJ2-1,CSVEAQGQRYNEQFF,TGCAGCGTTGAAGCACAGGGACAGCGCTACAATGAGCAGTTCTTC
.,.,TRBV5-6,TRBJ1-6,CASSLIRDRNSPLHF,TGCGCCAGCAGCTTGATCAGGGATCGGAATTCACCCCTCCACTTT
TRBD2,many,TRBV5-5,TRBJ2-1,CASRLALAGKISYNEQFF,TGTGCCAGCAGATTGGCGCTAGCGGGGAAGATTTCCTACAATGAGCAGTTCTTC
TRBD2,many,TRBV12-3/TRBV12-4,TRBJ2-7,CASSLGLAGTGEQYF,TGTGCCAGCAGTCTCGGACTAGCGGGAACGGGGGAGCAGTACTTC
TRBD2,.,TRBV5-4,TRBJ2-1,CASSLAGAGPGDEQFF,TGTGCCAGCAGCTTGGCCGGAGCGGGGCCAGGCGATGAGCAGTTCTTC
.,few,TRBV18,TRBJ1-5,CASSPTSDTNQPQHF,TGTGCCAGCTCACCTACCAGTGACACGAATCAGCCCCAGCATTTT
TRBD2,many,TRBV7-2,TRBJ2-2,CASSLPTSGSNTGELFF,TGTGCCAGCAGCCTACCCACTAGCGGGAGTAACACCGGGGAGCTGTTTTTT
.,few,TRBV7-3,TRBJ2-1,CASSPGTATNEQFF,TGTGCCAGCAGCCCCGGGACTGCCACCAATGAGCAGTTCTTC
.,many,TRBV6-6,TRBJ1-1,CASRYGGDTEAFF,TGTGCCAGCAGGTACGGAGGGGACACTGAAGCTTTCTTT
.,many,TRBV7-2,TRBJ2-4,CASSFKDGDKAKNIQYF,TGTGCCAGCAGCTTTAAGGACGGGGACAAAGCCAAAAACATTCAGTACTTC
.,many,TRBV7-8,TRBJ2-1,CASSSPGGALGNEQFF,TGTGCCAGCAGCTCCCCAGGGGGGGCTCTAGGGAATGAGCAGTTCTTC
.,many,TRBV7-9,TRBJ2-1,CASSLWMRSRRGVGEQFF,TGTGCCAGCAGCTTATGGATGAGGTCTAGACGCGGTGTAGGTGAGCAGTTCTTC
.,.,TRBV5-4,TRBJ2-5,CASSSTLETQYF,TGTGCCAGCAGCTCGACCCTCGAGACCCAGTACTTC
TRBD1,.,TRBV3-1,TRBJ2-6,CASSLWTGDLANVLTF,TGTGCCAGCAGCCTTTGGACAGGAGATCTGGCCAACGTCCTGACTTTC
.,few,TRBV6-5,TRBJ2-7,CASSSTGNSYEQYF,TGTGCCAGCAGTTCGACAGGTAACTCCTACGAGCAGTACTTC
TRBD2,.,TRBV6-5,TRBJ2-1,CASRFASGSLGNEQFF,TGTGCCAGCAGATTCGCTAGCGGTAGCTTGGGGAATGAGCAGTTCTTC
TRBD1,.,TRBV18,TRBJ2-7,CASSPDRFYEQYF,TGTGCCAGCTCACCGGACAGGTTCTACGAGCAGTACTTC
TRBD2,.,TRBV4-1,TRBJ2-1,CASSLTLAGTYNEQFF,TGCGCCAGCAGCCTCACACTAGCGGGGACCTACAATGAGCAGTTCTTC
.,many,TRBV7-9,TRBJ1-6,CASSFNSPLHF,TGTGCCAGCAGCTTCAATTCACCCCTCCACTTT
TRBD2,many,TRBV20-1,TRBJ2-5,CSARAYRRTSGVKETQYF,TGCAGTGCTAGAGCCTACCGAAGAACTAGCGGGGTTAAAGAGACCCAGTACTTC
.,many,TRBV29-1,TRBJ2-3,CSVVDSDTQYF,TGCAGCGTTGTGGACTCGGATACGCAGTATTTT
.,.,TRBV5-8,TRBJ2-3,CASSLGTGPTDTQYF,TGTGCCAGCAGCTTGGGGACGGGGCCCACAGATACGCAGTATTTT
TRBD2,few,TRBV19,TRBJ2-5,CASSSGGARETQYF,TGTGCCAGTAGTAGCGGGGGGGCCAGAGAGACCCAGTACTTC
.,many,TRBV7-8,TRBJ1-1,CASSPTGTPNTEVFF,TGTGCCAGCAGCCCCACCGGGACACCCAACACTGAAGTTTTCTTT
TRBD2,.,TRBV4-1,TRBJ2-1,CASSQLAGGPPYNEQFF,TGCGCCAGCAGCCAGCTAGCGGGGGGCCCTCCCTACAATGAGCAGTTCTTC
TRBD2,many,TRBV12-3/TRBV12-4,TRBJ2-5,CASSWGAGTSVGETQYF,TGTGCCAGCAGTTGGGGAGCCGGGACTAGCGTGGGGGAGACCCAGTACTTC
TRBD1,many,TRBV28,TRBJ1-1,CASRLQGATTEAFF,TGTGCCAGCAGGTTACAGGGGGCAACCACTGAAGCTTTCTTT
TRBD2,many,TRBV2,TRBJ2-1,CASKPSGAYNEQFF,TGTGCCAGCAAGCCTAGCGGGGCGTACAATGAGCAGTTCTTC
TRBD1,.,TRBV7-2,TRBJ2-1,CASSLGGQGSSEQFF,TGTGCCAGCAGCTTAGGAGGACAGGGGAGCAGTGAGCAGTTCTTC
.,few,TRBV12-3/TRBV12-4,TRBJ1-1,CASSPNLPKGAFF,TGTGCCAGCAGTCCTAACCTTCCCAAGGGGGCTTTCTTT
TRBD2,many,TRBV5-4,TRBJ2-2,CASSLAGSSGDTGELFF,TGTGCCAGCAGCTTGGCGGGGTCTAGCGGTGACACCGGGGAGCTGTTTTTT
.,few,TRBV6-5,TRBJ1-5,CASSSRDGYQPQHF,TGTGCCAGCAGTTCTAGGGACGGCTATCAGCCCCAGCATTTT
TRBD1,few,TRBV10-1,TRBJ2-7,CASSLGQGTGEQYF,TGCGCCAGCAGCCTGGGACAGGGGACGGGGGAGCAGTACTTC
.,few,TRBV5-4,TRBJ1-1,CASKRATGKANTEAFF,TGTGCCAGCAAAAGGGCGACAGGAAAAGCGAACACTGAAGCTTTCTTT